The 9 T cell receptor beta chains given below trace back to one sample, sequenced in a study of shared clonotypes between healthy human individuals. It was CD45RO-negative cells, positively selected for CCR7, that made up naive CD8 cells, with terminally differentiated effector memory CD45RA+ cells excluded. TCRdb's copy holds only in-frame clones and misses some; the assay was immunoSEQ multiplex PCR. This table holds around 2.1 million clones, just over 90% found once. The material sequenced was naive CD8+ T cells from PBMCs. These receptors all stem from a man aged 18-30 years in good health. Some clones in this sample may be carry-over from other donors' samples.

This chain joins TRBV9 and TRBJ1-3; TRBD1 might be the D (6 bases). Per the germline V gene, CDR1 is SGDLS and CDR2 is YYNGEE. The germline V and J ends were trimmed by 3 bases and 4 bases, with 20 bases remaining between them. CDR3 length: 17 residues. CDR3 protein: CASSGPSDRARGNTIYF. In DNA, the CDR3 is TGTGCCAGCAGCGGCCCTTCGGACAGAGCGAGGGGAAACACCATATATTTT.

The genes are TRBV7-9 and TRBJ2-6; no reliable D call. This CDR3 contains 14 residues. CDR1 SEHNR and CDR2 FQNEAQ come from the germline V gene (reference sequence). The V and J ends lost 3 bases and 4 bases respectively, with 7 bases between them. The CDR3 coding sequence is TGTGCCAGCAGCTTGGCCAGGGGGGCCAACGTCCTGACTTTC. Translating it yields CASSLARGANVLTF.

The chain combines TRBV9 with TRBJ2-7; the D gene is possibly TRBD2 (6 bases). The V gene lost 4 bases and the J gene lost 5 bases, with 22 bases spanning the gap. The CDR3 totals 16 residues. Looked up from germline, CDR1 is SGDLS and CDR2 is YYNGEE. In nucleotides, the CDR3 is TGTGCCAGCAGCCCCCGGGGGTCAGTCCCAGACCACGAGCAGTACTTC. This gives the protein CASSPRGSVPDHEQYF.

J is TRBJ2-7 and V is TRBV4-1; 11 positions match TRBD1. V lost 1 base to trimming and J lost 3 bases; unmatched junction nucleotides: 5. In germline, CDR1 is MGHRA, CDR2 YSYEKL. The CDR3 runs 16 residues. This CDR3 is CASSQGIGTGGYEQYF. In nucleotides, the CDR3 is TGCGCCAGCAGCCAAGGCATCGGGACAGGGGGCTACGAGCAGTACTTC.

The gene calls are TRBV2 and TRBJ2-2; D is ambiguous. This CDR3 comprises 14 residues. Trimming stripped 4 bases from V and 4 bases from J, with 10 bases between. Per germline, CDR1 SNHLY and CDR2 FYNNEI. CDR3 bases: TGTGCCAGCAGTGGGTCAGACCGCACCGGGGAGCTGTTTTTT. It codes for CASSGSDRTGELFF. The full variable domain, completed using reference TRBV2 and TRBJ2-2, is EPEVTQTPSHQVTQMGQEVILRCVPISNHLYFYWYRQILGQKVEFLVSFYNNEISEKSEIFDDQFSVERPDGSNFTLKIRSTKLEDSAMYFCASSGSDRTGELFFGEGSRLTVL.

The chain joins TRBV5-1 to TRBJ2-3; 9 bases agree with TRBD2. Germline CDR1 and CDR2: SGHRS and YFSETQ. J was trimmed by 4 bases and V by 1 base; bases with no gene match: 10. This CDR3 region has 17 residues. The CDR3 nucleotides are TGCGCCAGCAGCTTGAAGGGGCTAGCGGGATTGTCAGATACGCAGTATTTT. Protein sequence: CASSLKGLAGLSDTQYF.

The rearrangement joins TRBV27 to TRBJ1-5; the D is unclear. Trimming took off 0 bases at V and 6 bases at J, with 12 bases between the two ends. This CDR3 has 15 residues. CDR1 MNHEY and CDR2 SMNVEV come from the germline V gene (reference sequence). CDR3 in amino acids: CASSLSSALAQPQHF. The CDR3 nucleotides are TGTGCCAGCAGTTTATCTTCGGCGCTAGCTCAGCCCCAGCATTTT.

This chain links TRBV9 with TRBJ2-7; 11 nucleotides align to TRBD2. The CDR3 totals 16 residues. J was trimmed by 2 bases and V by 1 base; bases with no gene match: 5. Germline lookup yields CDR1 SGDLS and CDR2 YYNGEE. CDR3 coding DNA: TGTGCCAGCAGCGTATCCCCACTAGCGGGGGCCTACGAGCAGTACTTC. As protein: CASSVSPLAGAYEQYF.

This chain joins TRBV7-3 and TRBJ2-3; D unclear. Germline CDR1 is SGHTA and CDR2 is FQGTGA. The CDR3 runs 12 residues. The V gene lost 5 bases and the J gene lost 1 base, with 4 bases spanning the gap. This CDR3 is CASSRGTDTQYF. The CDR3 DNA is TGTGCCAGCAGCAGGGGCACAGATACGCAGTATTTT.